The source of this TCR beta chain is a study of control samples from healthy donors and cancer patients. Clones were read by immunoSEQ multiplex PCR, and TCRdb kept only the in-frame ones, dropping some. The sample comprises 75,000 to 90,000 clones, about 89% of which are singletons, and over 8% rests with the top ten. Trimming took 6 bases from V and 0 from J, leaving 5 bases between them. Germline loops: CDR1 SNHLY, CDR2 FYNNEI. This CDR3 spans 12 amino acids. Sequencing input: PBMCs. The rearrangement joins TRBV2 to TRBJ1-2, with TRBD1 as a possible D gene (5 bases). The TCR originated in a woman aged 45-60 years with colorectal cancer. The CDR3 region has the DNA TGTGCCAGCAGACAGGCTAACTATGGCTACACCTTC. Translating it yields CASRQANYGYTF.